The 17 T cell receptor beta chains reported below all come from one sample, sequenced in a study of OX40 agonist ivuxolimab in advanced cancers. The table came from immunoSEQ multiplex PCR; TCRdb's copy has only in-frame clones and leaves some out. The table records 90,000 to 120,000 clones, approximately 90% of them present only once. The specimen comprised CD4+ or CD8+ T cells sorted from blood, sampled in a trial of the OX40 agonist ivuxolimab. These receptors all come from an adult with an advanced solid tumor such as melanoma, head and neck, liver or kidney cancer.

The chain uses TRBV18 and TRBJ2-7, with 11 bases identical to TRBD2. The V gene's germline CDR1 is KGHSH and CDR2 LQKENI. After removal of 5 bases from V and 4 bases from J, the junction contained 7 bases not matched to a gene. The CDR3 covers 15 residues. The CDR3 region is CASSSGTSGDYEQYF. DNA for the CDR3: TGTGCCAGCTCATCCGGGACTAGCGGTGATTACGAGCAGTACTTC.

This clone has more than one count but fewer than ten. This rearrangement joins TRBV7-2 to TRBJ1-2; D gene unclear. CDR1 is SGHTA and CDR2 is FQGNSA in the germline V gene. Trimming took off 1 base at V and 8 bases at J, with 11 bases between the two ends. CDR3 size: 13 residues. CDR3 nucleotides: TGTGCCAGCAGCTTAGACCAGCGGAAAGGCTACACCTTC. Translation gives CASSLDQRKGYTF. The whole variable domain, remainder taken from reference TRBV7-2 and TRBJ1-2, is GAGVSQSPSNKVTEKGKDVELRCDPISGHTALYWYRQSLGQGLEFLIYFQGNSAPDKSGLPSDRFSAERTGGSVSTLTIQRTQQEDSAVYLCASSLDQRKGYTFGSGTRLTVV.

The chain is built from TRBV11-2 and TRBJ2-7; D not certain. CDR3 size: 13 residues. Looked up from germline, CDR1 is SGHAT and CDR2 is FQNNGV. V was trimmed by 5 bases and J by 10 bases, leaving 18 bases between them. The chain's CDR3 is CASSPYTILGQYF. The CDR3 DNA is TGTGCCAGCAGCCCATACACCATACTGGGTCAGTACTTC. Based on the CDR3 plus reference TRBV11-2 and TRBJ2-7, the full variable domain is EAGVAQSPRYKIIEKRQSVAFWCNPISGHATLYWYQQILGQGPKLLIQFQNNGVVDDSQLPKDRFSAERLKGVDSTLKIQPAKLEDSAVYLCASSPYTILGQYFGPGTRLTVT.

The rearrangement links TRBV7-2 to TRBJ2-3; TRBD2 aligns across 11 bases. The CDR3 sequence is 16 residues long. In germline, CDR1 is SGHTA, CDR2 FQGNSA. V was pared by 5 bases and J by 1 base, with 5 bases of the junction left unmatched. The CDR3 sequence is CASSPPGLAGTDTQYF. CDR3 DNA sequence: TGTGCCAGCAGCCCACCGGGACTAGCGGGCACAGATACGCAGTATTTT.

The chain uses TRBV7-3 and TRBJ2-1; D gene uncertain. Germline loops: CDR1 SGHTA, CDR2 FQGTGA. Deletions cut 2 bases from V and 0 bases from J, with 8 bases between. The CDR3 consists of 15 residues. The CDR3 sequence is CASSLVPSSYNEQFF. The DNA for the CDR3 is TGTGCCAGCAGCTTAGTCCCGAGCTCCTACAATGAGCAGTTCTTC.

DNA for the CDR3: TGTGCCAGCAGTGCGATTCTGGGGAACACTGAAGCTTTCTTT. Its translation: CASSAILGNTEAFF. This rearrangement joins TRBV28 to TRBJ1-1, with D unclear. The CDR3 is made up of 14 amino acids. The V and J ends lost 5 bases and 1 base respectively, with 11 bases between them. Looked up from germline, CDR1 is MDHEN and CDR2 is SYDVKM.

V gene TRBV6-4 combines with J gene TRBJ2-7; 10 bases agree with TRBD2. The CDR3 runs 15 residues. CDR1 is MRHNA and CDR2 is SNTAGT in the germline V gene. With V trimmed by 7 bases and J by 0 bases, 6 bases remained unmatched. CDR3 nucleotides: TGTGCCAGCACTGATTCTAGCGGGAGCTCCTACGAGCAGTACTTC. Translation: CASTDSSGSSYEQYF.

V usage is TRBV6-4 and J usage is TRBJ2-1; 8 bases fit TRBD2. V shed 5 bases and J 6 bases; nucleotides not matched to a gene: 9. CDR1 MRHNA and CDR2 SNTAGT come from the germline V gene. The CDR3 spans 15 residues. Here the CDR3 DNA reads TGTGCCAGCAGTTTAGATAGCGGGACGTCCAATGAGCAGTTCTTC. It codes for CASSLDSGTSNEQFF.

This chain connects TRBV7-7 to TRBJ2-7, with TRBD2 matching over 9 bases. V lost 3 bases, J lost 0 bases, and 12 bases stayed unmatched. Germline CDR1 is SSHAT and CDR2 is FNYEAQ (reference sequence). The length of the CDR3 is 18 residues. CDR3 region: CASSLIPAGGPFSYEQYF. In nucleotides, the CDR3 is TGTGCCAGCAGCTTGATTCCGGCGGGAGGGCCATTCTCCTACGAGCAGTACTTC.

The chain links TRBV7-7 to TRBJ2-2, with unresolved D. The CDR3 sequence is 13 residues long. The ends were cut back, 3 bases at V and 6 bases at J, with 8 bases in the middle. CDR1 SSHAT and CDR2 FNYEAQ come from the germline V gene (reference sequence). Written as DNA, the CDR3 is TGTGCCAGCAGCTTCCATGGCGCCGGGGAGCTGTTTTTT. It encodes CASSFHGAGELFF.

The rearrangement joins TRBV5-6 to TRBJ1-5; D is possibly TRBD1 (6 bases). V was pared by 7 bases and J by 3 bases, with 14 bases between. The germline CDR1 and CDR2 sequences are SGHDT and YYEEEE. This CDR3 comprises 14 residues. CDR3 DNA: TGTGCCAGCTCCCGGGGGGGCGTCAATCAGCCCCAGCATTTT. Translated: CASSRGGVNQPQHF.

V is TRBV29-1 and J is TRBJ2-7; D is unresolved. The CDR3 is made up of 11 amino acids. CDR1 is SQVTM and CDR2 is ANQGSEA in the germline V gene. V was cut by 4 bases and J by 6 bases, with 10 bases left in between. The CDR3 DNA follows: TGCAGCGTTGGATCCCCAACCGAGCAGTACTTC. It specifies CSVGSPTEQYF.

This chain joins TRBV21-1 and TRBJ2-1; the DNA was not used to check the table's D call, TRBD2. TRBV21-1 is a pseudogene. This CDR3 is built from 19 residues. This CDR3 is CASTQKGLAGGPSYNEQFF. For the CDR3, the DNA is TGTGCCAGCACCCAAAAGGGACTAGCGGGAGGGCCCTCCTACAATGAGCAGTTCTTC.

V gene TRBV27 combines with J gene TRBJ1-1; TRBD1 agrees at 7 bases. The CDR3 runs 14 residues. With 6 bases clipped from V and 1 base from J, the junction kept 5 bases outside the gene matches. The germline gives CDR1 MNHEY, CDR2 SMNVEV (reference sequence). The CDR3 DNA follows: TGTGCCAGCAGCCGACAGGGCGGGAACACTGAAGCTTTCTTT. Amino acid sequence: CASSRQGGNTEAFF.

V usage is TRBV7-7 and J usage is TRBJ2-3, with TRBD1 matching over 8 bases. CDR3 length equals 14 residues. V lost 5 bases to trimming and J lost 2 bases; unmatched junction nucleotides: 3. From germline, CDR1 is SSHAT and CDR2 FNYEAQ (reference sequence). This CDR3 is CASSRGQVTDTQYF. CDR3 DNA sequence: TGTGCCAGCAGCCGGGGACAGGTCACAGATACGCAGTATTTT.

This chain joins TRBV14 and TRBJ2-1, with TRBD2 identical over 9 bases. Germline assignment: CDR1 SGHDN and CDR2 FVKESK. The CDR3 extends over 16 amino acids. V was pared by 4 bases and J by 7 bases, with 11 bases of the junction left unmatched. CDR3 DNA: TGTGCCAGCAGCCCGGGCGGGAGGGGGTTCGAAAATGAGCAGTTCTTC. Translating it yields CASSPGGRGFENEQFF.

V gene TRBV7-9 combines with J gene TRBJ1-3; D is perhaps TRBD1 (5 bases). Per germline, CDR1 SEHNR and CDR2 FQNEAQ (reference sequence). The CDR3 totals 15 residues. Deletions cut 2 bases from V and 8 bases from J, with 16 bases between. The CDR3 reads CASSLQGHSGDTIYF. CDR3 in DNA: TGTGCCAGCAGCTTACAGGGCCATTCCGGGGACACCATATATTTT.